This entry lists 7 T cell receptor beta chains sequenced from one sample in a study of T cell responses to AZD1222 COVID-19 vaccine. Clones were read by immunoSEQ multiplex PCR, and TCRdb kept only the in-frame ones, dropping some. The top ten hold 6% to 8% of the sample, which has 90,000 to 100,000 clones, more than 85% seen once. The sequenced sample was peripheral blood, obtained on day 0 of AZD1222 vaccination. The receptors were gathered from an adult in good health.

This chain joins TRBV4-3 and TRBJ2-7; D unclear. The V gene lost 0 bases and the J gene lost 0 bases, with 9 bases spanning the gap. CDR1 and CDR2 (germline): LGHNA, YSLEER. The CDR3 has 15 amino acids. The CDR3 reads CASSQEGAPSYEQYF. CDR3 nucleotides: TGCGCCAGCAGCCAAGAGGGCGCCCCCTCCTACGAGCAGTACTTC.

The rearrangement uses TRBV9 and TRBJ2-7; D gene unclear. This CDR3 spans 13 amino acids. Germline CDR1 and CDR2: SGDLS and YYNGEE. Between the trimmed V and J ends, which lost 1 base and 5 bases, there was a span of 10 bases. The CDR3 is CASSVHPPDEQYF. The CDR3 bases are TGTGCCAGCAGCGTACATCCTCCAGACGAGCAGTACTTC.

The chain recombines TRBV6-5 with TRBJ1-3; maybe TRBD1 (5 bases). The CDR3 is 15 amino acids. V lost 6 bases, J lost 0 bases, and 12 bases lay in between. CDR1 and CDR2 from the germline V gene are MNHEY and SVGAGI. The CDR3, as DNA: TGTGCCAGCAGACCCCGACAGATCTCTGGAAACACCATATATTTT. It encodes CASRPRQISGNTIYF.

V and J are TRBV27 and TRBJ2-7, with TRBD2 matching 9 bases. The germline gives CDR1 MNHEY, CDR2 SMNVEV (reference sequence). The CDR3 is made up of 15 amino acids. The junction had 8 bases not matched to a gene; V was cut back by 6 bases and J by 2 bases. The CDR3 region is CASSLRLADTYEQYF. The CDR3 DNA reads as TGTGCCAGCAGCCTTAGACTAGCGGATACCTACGAGCAGTACTTC.

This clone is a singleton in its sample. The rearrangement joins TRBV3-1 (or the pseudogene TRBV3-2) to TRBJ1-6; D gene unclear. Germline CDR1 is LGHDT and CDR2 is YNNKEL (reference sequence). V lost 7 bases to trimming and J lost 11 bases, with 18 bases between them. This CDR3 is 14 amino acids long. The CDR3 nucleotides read TGTGCCAGCACCCTACGGACGGCATATCCACCCCTCCACTTT. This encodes CASTLRTAYPPLHF.

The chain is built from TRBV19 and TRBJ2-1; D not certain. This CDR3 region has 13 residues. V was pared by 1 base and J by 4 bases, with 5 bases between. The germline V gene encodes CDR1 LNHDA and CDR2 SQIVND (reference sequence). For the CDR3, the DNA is TGTGCCAGTAGTATAGGGGGATACAATGAGCAGTTCTTC. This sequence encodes CASSIGGYNEQFF.

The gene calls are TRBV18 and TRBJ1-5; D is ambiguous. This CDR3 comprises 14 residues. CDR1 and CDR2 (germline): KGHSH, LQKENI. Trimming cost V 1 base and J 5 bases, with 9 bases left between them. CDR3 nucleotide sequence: TGTGCCAGCTCACCACAAGAGGGCTATCAGCCCCAGCATTTT. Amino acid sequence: CASSPQEGYQPQHF.